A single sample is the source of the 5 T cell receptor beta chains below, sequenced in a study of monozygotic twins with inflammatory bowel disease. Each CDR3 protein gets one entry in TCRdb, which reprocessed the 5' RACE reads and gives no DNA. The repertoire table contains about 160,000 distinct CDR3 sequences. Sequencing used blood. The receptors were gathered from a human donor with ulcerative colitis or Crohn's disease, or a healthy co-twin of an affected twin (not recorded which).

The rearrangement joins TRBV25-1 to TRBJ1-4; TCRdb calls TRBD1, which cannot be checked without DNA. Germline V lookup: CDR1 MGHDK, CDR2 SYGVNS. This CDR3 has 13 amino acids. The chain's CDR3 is CASSGATNEKLFF. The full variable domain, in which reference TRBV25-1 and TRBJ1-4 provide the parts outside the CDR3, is EADIYQTPRYLVIGTGKKITLECSQTMGHDKMYWYQQDPGMELHLIHYSYGVNSTEKGDLSSESTVSRIRTEHFPLTLESARPSHTSQYLCASSGATNEKLFFGSGTQLSVL.

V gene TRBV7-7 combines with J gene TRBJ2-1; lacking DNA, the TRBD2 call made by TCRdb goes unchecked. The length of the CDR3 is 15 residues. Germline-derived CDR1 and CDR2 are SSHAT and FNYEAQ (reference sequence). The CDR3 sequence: CASSSGTSNYNEQFF.

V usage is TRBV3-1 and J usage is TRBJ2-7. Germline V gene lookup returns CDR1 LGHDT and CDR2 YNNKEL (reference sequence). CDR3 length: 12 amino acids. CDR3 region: CASSRQQGEQYF.

The CDR3 sequence: CASSLADSYRADTQYF. V and J are TRBV7-9 and TRBJ2-3; there is no DNA to check the TCRdb D call of TRBD1. The germline V gene has CDR1 SEHNR and CDR2 FQNEAQ (reference sequence). This CDR3 spans 16 amino acids.

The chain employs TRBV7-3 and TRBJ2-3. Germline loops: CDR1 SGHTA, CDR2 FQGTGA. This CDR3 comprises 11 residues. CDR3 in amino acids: CASSLRDTQYF.